This T cell receptor (beta chain) was sequenced during a study of CD8 T cells in Susac syndrome. Overall study results and limits: Regarding the TCR sequencing and HLA analysis, the study admitted that a relatively small number of individuals were involved.

In regard to this clonotype: Antigen specificity is unknown.

Germline-derived CDR1 and CDR2 are LNHNV and YYDKDF (reference sequence). The CDR3 spans 15 residues. The V and J ends lost 1 base and 2 bases respectively, with 12 bases between them. The study used healthy donors as controls matched for age and sex. TEMRA cells were FACS-enriched, unlike CD8+ and CD4+ T cells, which were negatively isolated. It was with random hexamers that roughly 0.45 to 1 ug RNA was reverse transcribed. A multiplex approach, immunoSEQ multiplex PCR, amplified TCR beta CDR3 across 54 Vbeta and 13 Jbeta. In TCRdb, the immunoSEQ multiplex PCR reads were re-called with MiXCR into one record per CDR3 protein. The repertoire holds around 160,000 distinct CDR3 sequences, with around 94% as singletons.

V usage is TRBV15 and J usage is TRBJ2-7, with D possibly being TRBD2 (6 bases). The sample comprised CD4+ T cells from PBMCs. This receptor was obtained from a human donor in good health. CDR3 nucleotide sequence: TGTGCCACCAGCAGAGGAGTCGGCGGGGCCTACGAGCAGTACTTC. This codes for CATSRGVGGAYEQYF.